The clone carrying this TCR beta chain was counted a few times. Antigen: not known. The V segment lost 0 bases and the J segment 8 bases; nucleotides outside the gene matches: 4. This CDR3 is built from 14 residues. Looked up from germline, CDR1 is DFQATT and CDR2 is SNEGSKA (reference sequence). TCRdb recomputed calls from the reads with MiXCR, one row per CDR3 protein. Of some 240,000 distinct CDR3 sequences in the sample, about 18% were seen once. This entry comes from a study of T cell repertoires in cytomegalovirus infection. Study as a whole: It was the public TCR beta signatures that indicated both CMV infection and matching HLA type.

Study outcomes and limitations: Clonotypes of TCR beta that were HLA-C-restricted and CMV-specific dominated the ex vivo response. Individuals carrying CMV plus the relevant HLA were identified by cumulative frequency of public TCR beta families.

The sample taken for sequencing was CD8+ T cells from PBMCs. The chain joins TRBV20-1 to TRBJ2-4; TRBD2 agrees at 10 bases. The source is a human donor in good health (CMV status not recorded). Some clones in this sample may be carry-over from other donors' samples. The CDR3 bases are TGCAGTGCTAGAGATCAGCGGGGGGGTTACATTCAGTACTTC. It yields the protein CSARDQRGGYIQYF.